These T cell receptor beta chains were read from a single sample in a study of T-cell memory formation after mild COVID-19. TCRdb recomputed calls from the 5' RACE reads with MiXCR, one row per CDR3 protein. Of 200,000 to 300,000 distinct CDR3 sequences in the sample, 8% to 10% are singletons; the top ten hold 20% to 25%. Sequencing was done on a sample of PBMCs or a T cell subset sorted from them (not recorded which). Every receptor here comes from a young man who had mild COVID-19 (a few samples of this study predate the infection). Cell type and time point are not known. The conserved cysteine and the conserved F or W are not part of the CDR3 here. Each record gives: J gene, V gene, clone size, CDR3 protein. The listing skips clone size in some rows; elsewhere it reads once, few, many or a size class.

TRBJ2-3,TRBV20-1,-,SARGVVGGGMTDTQY
TRBJ2-5,TRBV18,few,ASSPALVSQETQY
TRBJ2-5,TRBV6-5,many,ASSYSGGGETQY
TRBJ1-2,TRBV12-3/TRBV12-4,few,ASRSRADYGYT
TRBJ1-1,TRBV12-3/TRBV12-4,-,ATSTGWVTEAF
TRBJ1-2,TRBV24-1,few,ATSDRGGNGYT
TRBJ1-5,TRBV20-1,many,SARTGTGAGGSNQPQH
TRBJ2-2,TRBV6-5,-,ASSYLGAYYTGELF
TRBJ2-3,TRBV7-2,-,ASSLGSEFTDTQY
TRBJ1-4,TRBV7-8,many,ASSSTGGGEKLF
TRBJ1-1,TRBV6-1,few,ASSDRGGDTEAF
TRBJ2-3,TRBV20-1,-,SARDPTSGVLDTQY
TRBJ2-5,TRBV7-3,few,ASSSYRTSGGTQY
TRBJ2-5,TRBV12-3/TRBV12-4,-,ASSLVAYQETQY
TRBJ1-5,TRBV12-3/TRBV12-4,few,ASSLSRGVQPQH